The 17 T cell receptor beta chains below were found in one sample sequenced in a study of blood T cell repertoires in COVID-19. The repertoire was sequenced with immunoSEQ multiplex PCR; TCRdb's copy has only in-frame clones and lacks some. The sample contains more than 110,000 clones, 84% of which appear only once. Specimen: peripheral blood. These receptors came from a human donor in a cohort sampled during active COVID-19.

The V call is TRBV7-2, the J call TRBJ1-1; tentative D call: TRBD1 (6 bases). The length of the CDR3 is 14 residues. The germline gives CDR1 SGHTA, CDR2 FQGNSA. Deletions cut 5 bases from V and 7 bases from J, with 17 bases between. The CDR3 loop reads CASSPKQGLGEAFF. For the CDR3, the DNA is TGTGCCAGCAGCCCTAAACAGGGTCTCGGTGAAGCTTTCTTT. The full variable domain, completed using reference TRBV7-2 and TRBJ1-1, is GAGVSQSPSNKVTEKGKDVELRCDPISGHTALYWYRQSLGQGLEFLIYFQGNSAPDKSGLPSDRFSAERTGGSVSTLTIQRTQQEDSAVYLCASSPKQGLGEAFFGQGTRLTVV.

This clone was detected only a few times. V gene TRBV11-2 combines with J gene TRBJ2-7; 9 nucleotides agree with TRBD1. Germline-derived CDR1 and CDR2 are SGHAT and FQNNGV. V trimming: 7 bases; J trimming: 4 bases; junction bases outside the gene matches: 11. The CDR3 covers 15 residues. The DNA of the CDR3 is TGTGCCAGCACCCTAAGGGGACAGGGAACTTACGAGCAGTACTTC. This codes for CASTLRGQGTYEQYF.

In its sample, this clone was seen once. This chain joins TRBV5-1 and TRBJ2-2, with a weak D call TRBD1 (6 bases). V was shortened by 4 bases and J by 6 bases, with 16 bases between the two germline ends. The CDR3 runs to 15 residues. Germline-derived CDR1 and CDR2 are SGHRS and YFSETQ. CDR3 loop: CASSGGSSTSGELFF. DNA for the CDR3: TGCGCCAGCAGCGGGGGCAGCTCAACGTCCGGGGAGCTGTTTTTT.

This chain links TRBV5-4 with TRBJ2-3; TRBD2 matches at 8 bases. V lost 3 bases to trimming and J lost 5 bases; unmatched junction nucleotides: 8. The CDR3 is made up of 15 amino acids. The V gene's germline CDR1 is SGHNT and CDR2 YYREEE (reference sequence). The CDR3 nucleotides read TGTGCCAGCAGCTCGGGGGGGCCTTCTGGAGATACGCAGTATTTT. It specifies CASSSGGPSGDTQYF.

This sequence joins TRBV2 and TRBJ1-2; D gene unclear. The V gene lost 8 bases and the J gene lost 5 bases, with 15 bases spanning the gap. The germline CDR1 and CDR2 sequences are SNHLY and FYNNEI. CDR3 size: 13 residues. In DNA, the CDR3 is TGTGCCAGCGTTGAGGGAGGGTATTATGGCTACACCTTC. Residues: CASVEGGYYGYTF.

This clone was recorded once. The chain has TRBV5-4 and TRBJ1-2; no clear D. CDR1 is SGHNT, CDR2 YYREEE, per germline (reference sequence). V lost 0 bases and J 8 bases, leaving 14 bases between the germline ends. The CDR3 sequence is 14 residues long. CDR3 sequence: CASSLGAGVSGYTF. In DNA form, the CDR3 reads TGTGCCAGCAGCTTGGGGGCGGGTGTCTCGGGCTACACCTTC.

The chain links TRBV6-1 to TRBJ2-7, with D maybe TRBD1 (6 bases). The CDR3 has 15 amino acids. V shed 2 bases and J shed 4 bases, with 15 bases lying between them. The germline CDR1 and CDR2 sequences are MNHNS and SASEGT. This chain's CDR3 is CASSELTGLLYEQYF. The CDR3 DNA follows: TGTGCCAGCAGTGAATTGACAGGCCTGCTATACGAGCAGTACTTC.

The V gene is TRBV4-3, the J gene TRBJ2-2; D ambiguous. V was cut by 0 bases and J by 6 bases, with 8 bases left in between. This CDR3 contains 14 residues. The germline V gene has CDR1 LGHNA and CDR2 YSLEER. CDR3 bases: TGCGCCAGCAGCCAAGATTCCCAGGCCGGGGAGCTGTTTTTT. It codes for CASSQDSQAGELFF.

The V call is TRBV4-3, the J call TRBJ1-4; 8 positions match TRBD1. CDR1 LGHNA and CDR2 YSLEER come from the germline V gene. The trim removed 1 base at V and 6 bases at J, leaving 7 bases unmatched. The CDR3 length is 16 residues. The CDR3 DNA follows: TGCGCCAGCAGCCAAGGGGCTGGACAGGGCTATGAAAAACTGTTTTTT. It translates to CASSQGAGQGYEKLFF.

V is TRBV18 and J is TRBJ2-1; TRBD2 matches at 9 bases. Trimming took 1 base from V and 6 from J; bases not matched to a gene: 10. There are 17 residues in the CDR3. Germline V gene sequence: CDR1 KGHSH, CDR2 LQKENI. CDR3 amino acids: CASSPQSSGIRPNEQFF. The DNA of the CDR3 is TGTGCCAGCTCACCACAATCTAGCGGGATCCGCCCCAATGAGCAGTTCTTC.

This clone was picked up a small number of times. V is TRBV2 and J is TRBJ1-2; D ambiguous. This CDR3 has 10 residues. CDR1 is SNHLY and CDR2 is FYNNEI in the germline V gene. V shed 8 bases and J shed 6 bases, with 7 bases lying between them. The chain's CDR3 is CASGIDGYTF. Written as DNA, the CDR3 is TGTGCCAGCGGCATTGATGGCTACACCTTC.

The CDR3 DNA follows: TGTGCCAGTAGTAAGGGGGACAGGTGGGACCAAGAGACCCAGTACTTC. It is translated as CASSKGDRWDQETQYF. The chain couples TRBV19 to TRBJ2-5; TRBD1 aligns across 8 bases. CDR1 and CDR2 (germline): LNHDA, SQIVND (reference sequence). The CDR3 is made up of 16 amino acids. Losses at the gene ends were 4 bases for V and 0 bases for J; bases not matched to a gene: 7.

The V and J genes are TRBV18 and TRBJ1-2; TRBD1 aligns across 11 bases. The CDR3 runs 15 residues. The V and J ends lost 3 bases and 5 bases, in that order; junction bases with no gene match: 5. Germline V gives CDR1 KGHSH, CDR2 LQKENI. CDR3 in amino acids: CASSPGTGGPYGYTF. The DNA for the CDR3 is TGTGCCAGCTCACCCGGGACAGGGGGACCTTATGGCTACACCTTC.

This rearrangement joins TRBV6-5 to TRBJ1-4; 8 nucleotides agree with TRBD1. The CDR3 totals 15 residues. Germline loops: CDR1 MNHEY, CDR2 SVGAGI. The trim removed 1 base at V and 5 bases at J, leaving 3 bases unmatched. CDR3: CASSYFTGGNEKLFF. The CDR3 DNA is TGTGCCAGCAGTTACTTTACAGGGGGGAATGAAAAACTGTTTTTT.

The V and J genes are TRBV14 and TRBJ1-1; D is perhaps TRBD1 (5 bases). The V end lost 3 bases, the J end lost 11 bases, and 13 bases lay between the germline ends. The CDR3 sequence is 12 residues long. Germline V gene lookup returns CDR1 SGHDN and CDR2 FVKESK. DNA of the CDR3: TGTGCCAGCAGCCATACAGGCGGTACGGCTTTCTTT. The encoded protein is CASSHTGGTAFF. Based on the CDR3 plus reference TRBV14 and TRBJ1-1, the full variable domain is EAGVTQFPSHSVIEKGQTVTLRCDPISGHDNLYWYRRVMGKEIKFLLHFVKESKQDESGMPNNRFLAERTGGTYSTLKVQPAELEDSGVYFCASSHTGGTAFFGQGTRLTVV.

The CDR3, as DNA: TGTGCCAGTATGATGATAGGCGGGAGCTCCTACAATGAGCAGTTCTTC. It translates to CASMMIGGSSYNEQFF. The chain links TRBV19 to TRBJ2-1; 7 bases align to TRBD2. The CDR3 length is 16 residues. CDR1 is LNHDA, CDR2 SQIVND, per germline (reference sequence). J lost 0 bases, V lost 7 bases, and 9 bases had no gene match.

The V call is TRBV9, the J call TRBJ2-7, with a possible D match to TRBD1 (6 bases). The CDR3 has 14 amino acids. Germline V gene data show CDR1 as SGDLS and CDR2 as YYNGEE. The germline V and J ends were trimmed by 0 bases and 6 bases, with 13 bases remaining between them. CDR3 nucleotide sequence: TGTGCCAGCAGCGTAGGGGGCAGGGGAAGCGAGCAGTACTTC. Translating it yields CASSVGGRGSEQYF.